This TCR beta chain was captured in a study of cytomegalovirus exposure and HLA in healthy donors. This clone was counted a few times. Its antigen is undetermined. The germline gives CDR1 SGHNT, CDR2 YYREEE (reference sequence). V was clipped by 4 bases and J by 9 bases; unmatched bases: 3. The CDR3 loop spans 12 amino acids. PCR involved 60 Vbeta and 13 Jbeta primers. Per the study methods: Later analysis identified tens of millions of unique TCR beta chains, roughly 11 million shared. The method was immunoSEQ multiplex PCR; TCRdb's version includes in-frame clones alone and lacks a portion of them. That table furnishes V, J and clone size, whereas the DNA furnished D and trimming. This table has hundreds of thousands of clones, 82% appearing once. Study-wide points: Using a false discovery rate of 0.05, a later analysis showed that approximately 17,000 TCR beta sequences were associated with HLA alleles. A few CMV-associated chains proved CMV antigen-specific in vitro. CMV serostatus was the sole immune exposure information available.

The gene calls are TRBV5-4 and TRBJ2-1; TRBD2 aligns across 8 bases. Input material: PBMCs. This TCR was recovered from a man aged 35-49 years in good health and CMV-seropositive. This CDR3 is CASSPSGREQFF. In DNA form, the CDR3 reads TGTGCCAGCAGCCCTAGCGGGCGTGAGCAGTTCTTC.